The 3 T cell receptor beta chains reported below all come from one sample, sequenced in a study of blood T cell repertoires in COVID-19. Profiling relied on immunoSEQ multiplex PCR, and the TCRdb table lists in-frame clones only, not all of them. The sample shows tens of thousands of clones, about 83% of them seen only once. The specimen was peripheral blood. These receptors all stem from a woman aged 55-70 years with acute or convalescent COVID-19.

This chain joins TRBV12-3 or TRBV12-4 and TRBJ1-2; TRBD1 is a possible D gene (5 bases). Trimming took 5 bases from V and 0 from J, leaving 7 bases between them. The CDR3 loop spans 13 amino acids. CDR3 region: CASSKTANYGYTF. The CDR3 coding sequence is TGTGCCAGCAGTAAGACAGCTAACTATGGCTACACCTTC.

The chain recombines TRBV3-1 (or the pseudogene TRBV3-2) with TRBJ1-2; 9 bases map to TRBD1. The CDR3 length is 17 residues. V shed 4 bases and J 7 bases; nucleotides not matched to a gene: 16. In germline, CDR1 is LGHDT, CDR2 YNNKEL (reference sequence). CDR3 nucleotide sequence: TGTGCCAGCAGCCCTAAGCCGGGACAGGGAGGAGTATTTGGCTACACCTTC. Amino acids: CASSPKPGQGGVFGYTF.

The table lists this clone with a few counts. The V gene is TRBV3-1 (or the pseudogene TRBV3-2), the J gene TRBJ1-6; D ambiguous. The CDR3 covers 15 residues. Trimming took off 1 base at V and 2 bases at J, with 6 bases between the two ends. Per germline, CDR1 LGHDT and CDR2 YNNKEL (reference sequence). The CDR3 DNA reads as TGTGCCAGCAGCCAAGTCACAGCCTATAATTCACCCCTCCACTTT. As protein: CASSQVTAYNSPLHF.